A single sample gave rise to the 16 T cell receptor beta chains below, sequenced in a study of blood T cell repertoires in COVID-19. Libraries were prepared by immunoSEQ multiplex PCR; TCRdb keeps only in-frame clonotypes and omits some of them. The table lists about 150,000 clones, 80% to 90% of them singletons, with 13% in the top ten. Sequenced sample: peripheral blood. The receptors stem from a man between 18 and 29 years old with COVID-19, enrolled during active disease.

The chain uses TRBV7-6 and TRBJ2-3, with a weak D call TRBD1 (6 bases). CDR1 SGHVS and CDR2 FNYEAQ come from the germline V gene. CDR3 length equals 15 residues. V shed 1 base and J shed 7 bases, with 15 bases lying between them. This CDR3 is CASSLEGSQGNTQYF. CDR3 sequence (DNA): TGTGCCAGCAGCTTAGAGGGCAGCCAGGGGAATACGCAGTATTTT.

This chain connects TRBV28 to TRBJ2-7; TRBD1 matches 9 bases. Germline CDR1 and CDR2: MDHEN and SYDVKM. Trimming removed 5 bases from V and 0 bases from J; junction bases left unmatched: 11. This CDR3 has 17 amino acids. CDR3 in DNA: TGTGCCAGCAGTCTAAAAAGGACAGGGGTCCCCTCCTACGAGCAGTACTTC. It yields the protein CASSLKRTGVPSYEQYF.

This clone was seen a single time. The chain couples TRBV9 to TRBJ2-1, with D maybe TRBD2 (6 bases). The germline V gene encodes CDR1 SGDLS and CDR2 YYNGEE. The CDR3 runs to 13 residues. V was shortened by 0 bases and J by 7 bases, with 8 bases between the two germline ends. The CDR3 loop is CASSVVGRNEQFF. CDR3 in DNA: TGTGCCAGCAGCGTAGTAGGGAGGAATGAGCAGTTCTTC.

The J gene is TRBJ1-4, the V gene TRBV7-2, with D unresolved. V lost 1 base to trimming and J lost 0 bases, with 6 bases between them. This CDR3 is 15 amino acids long. Germline V gene sequence: CDR1 SGHTA, CDR2 FQGNSA. The chain's CDR3 is CASSLVPATNEKLFF. Here the CDR3 DNA reads TGTGCCAGCAGCTTAGTGCCAGCAACTAATGAAAAACTGTTTTTT.

This clone turned up a few times. A junction end diverges from the germline sequence, so it may reflect a read error. The rearrangement joins TRBV19 to TRBJ1-5; D unresolved. The CDR3 length is 12 residues. The V gene's germline CDR1 is LNHDA and CDR2 SQIVND (reference sequence). The CDR3 here is CACRQGNQPQHF. The CDR3 coding sequence is TGTGCCTGTAGGCAGGGCAATCAGCCCCAGCATTTT.

CDR3: CASSPSGLNTEAFF. The CDR3 DNA sequence: TGTGCCAGCTCACCATCTGGCCTGAACACTGAAGCTTTCTTT. The J gene is TRBJ1-1, the V gene TRBV18, with D hard to call. The CDR3 contains 14 residues. Between the trimmed V and J ends, which lost 2 bases and 0 bases, there was a span of 7 bases. Germline CDR1 KGHSH, CDR2 LQKENI.

The rearrangement links TRBV2 to TRBJ1-1; D may be TRBD1 (6 bases). The CDR3 spans 15 residues. Deletions cut 7 bases from V and 2 bases from J, with 17 bases between. Germline V gives CDR1 SNHLY, CDR2 FYNNEI. Written as DNA, the CDR3 is TGTGCCAGCACCCGCGGTGGGGGGGCAAACACTGAAGCTTTCTTT. Translating gives CASTRGGGANTEAFF.

The CDR3, as DNA: TGTGCCAGCAGTTCGTCACTAGCGGGAGGGACAGATACGCAGTATTTT. Translating it yields CASSSSLAGGTDTQYF. The V gene is TRBV28, the J gene TRBJ2-3, with TRBD2 matching 13 bases. The germline V gene has CDR1 MDHEN and CDR2 SYDVKM. The CDR3 length is 16 residues. J gave up 3 bases and V 4 bases, and 4 bases lay outside the gene matches. Supplemented by reference TRBV28 and TRBJ2-3, the full variable domain reads DVKVTQSSRYLVKRTGEKVFLECVQDMDHENMFWYRQDPGLGLRLIYFSYDVKMKEKGDIPEGYSVSREKKERFSLILESASTNQTSMYLCASSSSLAGGTDTQYFGPGTRLTVL.

J is TRBJ1-6 and V is TRBV7-9; the D is unclear. The CDR3 loop spans 15 amino acids. Between the trimmed V and J ends, which lost 5 bases and 10 bases, there was a span of 18 bases. Germline V gene lookup returns CDR1 SEHNR and CDR2 FQNEAQ (reference sequence). The CDR3, as DNA: TGTGCCAGCAGCCGGACTGGAGGCTATGGCTCACCCCTCCACTTT. Its protein product is CASSRTGGYGSPLHF.

The J gene is TRBJ1-2, the V gene TRBV2; the D gene is possibly TRBD1 (5 bases). V shed 7 bases and J shed 5 bases, with 11 bases lying between them. Per the germline V gene, CDR1 is SNHLY and CDR2 is FYNNEI. The CDR3 runs 12 residues. The CDR3 region is CASMGGRYGYTF. The DNA of the CDR3 is TGTGCCAGCATGGGGGGGAGGTATGGCTACACCTTC.

The chain uses TRBV7-8 and TRBJ2-2, with unresolved D. This CDR3 contains 12 residues. Germline V gene lookup returns CDR1 SGHVS and CDR2 FQNEAQ. Trimming cost V 5 bases and J 5 bases, with 6 bases left between them. The CDR3 here is CASSPSTGELFF. CDR3 sequence (DNA): TGTGCCAGCAGCCCCTCTACCGGGGAGCTGTTTTTT.

J is TRBJ1-1 and V is TRBV19; TRBD1 aligns across 7 bases. Germline CDR1 reads LNHDA; CDR2 reads SQIVND (reference sequence). Unmatched junction bases numbered 10, after V lost 6 bases and J lost 0 bases. The CDR3 is made up of 16 amino acids. The CDR3 nucleotides are TGTGCCAGTAGATCGGGACAGAGGATCATGAACACTGAAGCTTTCTTT. It translates to CASRSGQRIMNTEAFF.

The chain employs TRBV6-6 and TRBJ2-7, with D perhaps TRBD1 (6 bases). V lost 7 bases, J lost 0 bases, and 13 bases lay in between. The CDR3 covers 14 residues. Per germline, CDR1 MNHNY and CDR2 SVGAGI (reference sequence). Here the CDR3 reads CASIPTGSSYEQYF. DNA of the CDR3: TGTGCCAGCATTCCCACAGGGAGCTCCTACGAGCAGTACTTC.

The chain joins TRBV5-1 to TRBJ1-1, with a tentative D call TRBD1 (6 bases). Trimming stripped 3 bases from V and 0 bases from J, with 15 bases between. CDR3 length equals 16 residues. Germline V lookup: CDR1 SGHRS, CDR2 YFSETQ. CDR3: CASSWGGGQMNTEAFF. The DNA of the CDR3 is TGCGCCAGCAGCTGGGGCGGGGGCCAAATGAACACTGAAGCTTTCTTT.

This chain joins TRBV15 and TRBJ2-2; D remains ambiguous. This CDR3 contains 14 residues. CDR1 and CDR2 from the germline V gene are LNHNV and YYDKDF (reference sequence). Trimming left V 4 bases short and J 2 bases short, with 8 bases between. Written as DNA, the CDR3 is TGTGCCACCAGCAACCCCGGTAACACCGGGGAGCTGTTTTTT. Its translation: CATSNPGNTGELFF.

The CDR3 here is CASTRHIVGNTIYF. CDR3 in DNA: TGTGCCAGCACCCGTCACATAGTCGGGAACACCATATATTTT. The chain employs TRBV28 and TRBJ1-3; no firm D call. V was trimmed by 7 bases and J by 7 bases, leaving 17 bases between them. The CDR3 has 14 amino acids. Germline assignment: CDR1 MDHEN and CDR2 SYDVKM.